The 27 T cell receptor beta chains listed next were all sequenced from one sample in a study of cytomegalovirus exposure and HLA in healthy donors. Only in-frame clones appear in the TCRdb table, and some are missing; sequencing was by immunoSEQ multiplex PCR. The sample includes about 98,000 clones, roughly 87% of them seen just once. The material sequenced was PBMCs. These receptor sequences come from a man between 18 and 29 years old in good health and CMV-seropositive.

The CDR3 nucleotides read TGTGCCAGCAGCGTAGAGGGCGGGAGTAGCACAGATACGCAGTATTTT. Its protein is CASSVEGGSSTDTQYF. This rearrangement joins TRBV9 to TRBJ2-3; TRBD2 agrees at 7 bases. V trimming: 0 bases; J trimming: 0 bases; junction bases outside the gene matches: 4. This CDR3 is built from 16 residues. Germline values: CDR1 SGDLS, CDR2 YYNGEE.

The V call is TRBV11-2, the J call TRBJ2-7; 14 nucleotides line up with TRBD2. Germline lookup yields CDR1 SGHAT and CDR2 FQNNGV. The CDR3 length is 15 residues. V gave up 5 bases and J gave up 2 bases; unmatched junction bases: 2. This CDR3 reads CASSPTSGGAYEQYF. In DNA form, the CDR3 reads TGTGCCAGCAGCCCGACTAGCGGGGGGGCCTACGAGCAGTACTTC.

This chain uses TRBV7-2 with TRBJ2-2; D possibly corresponds to TRBD2 (5 bases). V was cut by 0 bases and J by 5 bases, with 10 bases left in between. Germline CDR1 SGHTA, CDR2 FQGNSA. The CDR3 contains 15 residues. The CDR3 loop is CASSLAGVGTGELFF. The CDR3 nucleotides are TGTGCCAGCAGCTTAGCGGGAGTGGGGACCGGGGAGCTGTTTTTT.

The genes are TRBV5-1 and TRBJ1-1, with D possibly TRBD1 on 6 matching bases. Trimming cost V 3 bases and J 0 bases, with 15 bases left between them. Per germline, CDR1 SGHRS and CDR2 YFSETQ. This CDR3 is built from 16 residues. In DNA form, the CDR3 reads TGCGCCAGCAGCTCCCGGACAGTAACCCTGAACACTGAAGCTTTCTTT. It yields the protein CASSSRTVTLNTEAFF.

The chain uses TRBV13 and TRBJ2-4; D uncertain. The CDR3 has 16 residues. In germline, CDR1 is PRHDT, CDR2 FYEKMQ (reference sequence). V was cut by 0 bases and J by 0 bases, with 9 bases left in between. Here the CDR3 reads CASSLGSGLAKNIQYF. CDR3 in DNA: TGTGCCAGCAGCTTAGGCAGTGGGCTAGCCAAAAACATTCAGTACTTC.

This sequence joins TRBV5-1 and TRBJ2-2; 7 bases align to TRBD1. V was clipped by 0 bases and J by 2 bases; unmatched bases: 7. Germline V CDR1 and CDR2: SGHRS, YFSETQ. The CDR3 runs 17 residues. The DNA of the CDR3 is TGCGCCAGCAGCTTGGGTGAACAGGGGAGTAACACCGGGGAGCTGTTTTTT. This translates into CASSLGEQGSNTGELFF.

The chain combines TRBV7-2 with TRBJ2-1; TRBD2 might be the D (5 bases). The CDR3 has 13 amino acids. CDR1 and CDR2 (germline): SGHTA, FQGNSA. DNA for the CDR3: TGTCCCCCCCGGGGTCCCTCCTACAATGAGCAGTTCTTC. It encodes CPPRGPSYNEQFF.

This clone has more than one count but fewer than ten. Written as DNA, the CDR3 is TGTGCCAGCAGTTACTCTCTAGAAGAGACCCAGTACTTC. Translating it yields CASSYSLEETQYF. This sequence joins TRBV6-5 and TRBJ2-5; D gene ambiguous. The germline CDR1 and CDR2 sequences are MNHEY and SVGAGI. V was pared by 0 bases and J by 3 bases, with 5 bases between. This CDR3 comprises 13 residues.

This clone was observed a few times. The chain carries TRBV28 and TRBJ1-5, with TRBD1 matching over 8 bases. Germline V gene lookup returns CDR1 MDHEN and CDR2 SYDVKM. The CDR3 loop spans 15 amino acids. J gave up 4 bases and V 6 bases, and 8 bases lay outside the gene matches. CDR3 protein: CASSLQGAGNQPQHF. The CDR3 DNA reads TGTGCCAGCAGCCTCCAGGGGGCGGGAAATCAGCCCCAGCATTTT.

This clone appeared once. The chain combines TRBV5-4 with TRBJ2-7, with TRBD1 matching over 10 bases. Germline CDR1 is SGHNT and CDR2 is YYREEE (reference sequence). The V and J ends lost 0 bases and 5 bases, in that order; junction bases with no gene match: 8. The CDR3 has 16 amino acids. The CDR3 DNA reads as TGTGCCAGCAGCTTGGCTCGGGGGACAGGGGAGCACGAGCAGTACTTC. Translation: CASSLARGTGEHEQYF.

V and J are TRBV18 and TRBJ2-7, with a tentative D call TRBD1 (6 bases). Germline CDR1 reads KGHSH; CDR2 reads LQKENI. This CDR3 spans 13 amino acids. The V end lost 3 bases, the J end lost 3 bases, and 9 bases lay between the germline ends. The CDR3 here is CASSPMDSYEQYF. CDR3 DNA sequence: TGTGCCAGCTCACCTATGGACAGCTACGAGCAGTACTTC.

This chain uses TRBV5-1 with TRBJ2-3, with 12 bases identical to TRBD2. The junction had 5 bases not matched to a gene; V was cut back by 3 bases and J by 3 bases. CDR1 SGHRS and CDR2 YFSETQ come from the germline V gene. CDR3 length: 16 amino acids. The CDR3 protein is CASSSSSGGGTDTQYF. The DNA of the CDR3 is TGCGCCAGCAGCTCCTCTAGCGGGGGGGGTACAGATACGCAGTATTTT.

The chain has TRBV6-5 and TRBJ1-1, with D possibly being TRBD1 (6 bases). The germline V gene has CDR1 MNHEY and CDR2 SVGAGI. The CDR3 is 15 amino acids. V was shortened by 3 bases and J by 2 bases, with 13 bases between the two germline ends. The CDR3 sequence: CASSYPGQRNTEAFF. For the CDR3, the DNA is TGTGCCAGCAGTTATCCCGGACAGCGAAACACTGAAGCTTTCTTT.

CDR3 sequence reads: CATSREGQDRQSSYNEQFF. The CDR3 coding sequence is TGTGCCACCAGCAGAGAAGGACAAGACCGCCAAAGCTCCTACAATGAGCAGTTCTTC. This chain joins TRBV15 and TRBJ2-1, with a tentative D call TRBD1 (5 bases). Per the germline V gene, CDR1 is LNHNV and CDR2 is YYDKDF (reference sequence). Trimming took 0 bases from V and 0 from J, leaving 18 bases between them. This CDR3 has 19 amino acids.

The chain recombines TRBV6-5 with TRBJ2-6; D remains ambiguous. The germline CDR1 and CDR2 sequences are MNHEY and SVGAGI. This CDR3 has 15 amino acids. Trimming removed 6 bases at V and 0 bases at J, with 9 bases between. The CDR3 sequence: CASRTSLSGANVLTF. The CDR3 nucleotides read TGTGCCAGCAGGACATCTCTCTCTGGGGCCAACGTCCTGACTTTC.

The chain links TRBV12-5 to TRBJ2-7, with TRBD2 matching over 9 bases. CDR1 LGHNT and CDR2 FRNRAP come from the germline V gene. With 2 bases clipped from V and 0 bases from J, the junction kept 11 bases outside the gene matches. CDR3 size: 18 residues. The CDR3 DNA reads as TGTGCTAGTGGTTTGATAACGACTAGCGGAGCGAGCTCCTACGAGCAGTACTTC. Translation: CASGLITTSGASSYEQYF.

V and J are TRBV5-4 and TRBJ2-1; possible D gene TRBD1, 6 bases. The V and J ends lost 1 base and 1 base respectively, with 12 bases between them. The CDR3 runs 16 residues. In germline, CDR1 is SGHNT, CDR2 YYREEE (reference sequence). Here the CDR3 reads CASSLSGGRSYNEQFF. As DNA, the CDR3 is TGTGCCAGCAGCTTGAGTGGGGGCCGATCCTACAATGAGCAGTTCTTC.

This sequence joins TRBV4-3 and TRBJ1-3, with D perhaps matching TRBD1 (5 bases). V lost 1 base, J lost 1 base, and 14 bases lay in between. This CDR3 contains 17 residues. CDR1 is LGHNA and CDR2 is YSLEER in the germline V gene. The CDR3 DNA is TGCGCCAGCAGCCAAGTAGGCAGGGTCACGTCTGGAAACACCATATATTTT. Translation gives CASSQVGRVTSGNTIYF.

The V call is TRBV2, the J call TRBJ2-1, with 7 nucleotides matching TRBD2. The ends lost 3 bases at V and 8 bases at J; junction bases unmatched: 4. CDR1 SNHLY and CDR2 FYNNEI come from the germline V gene. There are 13 residues in the CDR3. CDR3 DNA: TGTGCCAGCAGTGACCGGACTAGAGATGAGCAGTTCTTC. Its protein is CASSDRTRDEQFF.

This sequence joins TRBV19 and TRBJ1-5; 8 bases agree with TRBD1. CDR1 is LNHDA, CDR2 SQIVND, per germline (reference sequence). The ends lost 1 base at V and 6 bases at J; junction bases unmatched: 2. The CDR3 runs to 14 residues. In DNA form, the CDR3 reads TGTGCCAGTAGTATAGGACAGGGGCCTCAGCCCCAGCATTTT. Its translation: CASSIGQGPQPQHF.

The chain combines TRBV19 with TRBJ1-1; D gene uncertain. Trimming took off 3 bases at V and 0 bases at J, with 8 bases between the two ends. In germline, CDR1 is LNHDA, CDR2 SQIVND (reference sequence). This CDR3 region has 14 residues. CDR3 loop: CASSITQMNTEAFF. The CDR3 nucleotides are TGTGCCAGTAGTATTACACAGATGAACACTGAAGCTTTCTTT.

A word on this clone: The same CDR3 also results from other DNA sequences found in this sample. The chain joins TRBV6-5 to TRBJ2-7, with 11 nucleotides matching TRBD1. V trimming: 5 bases; J trimming: 3 bases; junction bases outside the gene matches: 3. Germline assignment: CDR1 MNHEY and CDR2 SVGAGI. This CDR3 contains 14 residues. The CDR3 reads CASSLGQGVYEQYF. In nucleotides, the CDR3 is TGTGCCAGCAGTCTGGGACAGGGGGTCTACGAGCAGTACTTC.

The CDR3 loop is CASSQDWDTMNTEAFF. The CDR3 nucleotides read TGCGCCAGCAGCCAAGACTGGGACACTATGAACACTGAAGCTTTCTTT. The rearrangement joins TRBV4-3 to TRBJ1-1; TRBD1 is a possible D gene (6 bases). The CDR3 length is 16 residues. V was shortened by 0 bases and J by 0 bases, with 11 bases between the two germline ends. The V gene's germline CDR1 is LGHNA and CDR2 YSLEER.

The table lists this clone with a count of one. The V gene is TRBV7-4, the J gene TRBJ1-5, with no clear D. V lost 1 base and J 6 bases, leaving 10 bases between the germline ends. The CDR3 is 14 residues long. Per germline, CDR1 SGHVT and CDR2 SQSDAQ. CDR3 DNA: TGTGCCAGCAGCTTAGTTGGCAGAATTCAGCCCCAGCATTTT. It is translated as CASSLVGRIQPQHF. Using reference TRBV7-4 and TRBJ1-5 for the parts outside the CDR3, the full variable domain is GAGVSQSPRYKVAKRGRDVALRCDSISGHVTLYWYRQTLGQGSEVLTYSQSDAQRDKSGRPSGRFSAERPERSVSTLKIQRTEQGDSAVYLCASSLVGRIQPQHFGDGTRLSIL.

The chain combines TRBV2 with TRBJ2-7; possible D gene TRBD2, 6 bases. V lost 11 bases, J lost 2 bases, and 19 bases lay in between. This CDR3 comprises 14 residues. The germline gives CDR1 SNHLY, CDR2 FYNNEI. CDR3 sequence reads: CAAGKAGATYEQYF. CDR3 nucleotide sequence: TGTGCCGCAGGAAAAGCGGGCGCAACCTACGAGCAGTACTTC.

The chain uses TRBV2 and TRBJ2-7; 9 bases map to TRBD2. The CDR3 consists of 14 residues. With 3 bases clipped from V and 6 bases from J, the junction kept 6 bases outside the gene matches. Germline-derived CDR1 and CDR2 are SNHLY and FYNNEI. The CDR3: CASSDGRGGFEQYF. The CDR3 bases are TGTGCCAGCAGTGATGGGCGGGGGGGCTTCGAGCAGTACTTC. Based on the CDR3 plus reference TRBV2 and TRBJ2-7, the full variable domain is EPEVTQTPSHQVTQMGQEVILRCVPISNHLYFYWYRQILGQKVEFLVSFYNNEISEKSEIFDDQFSVERPDGSNFTLKIRSTKLEDSAMYFCASSDGRGGFEQYFGPGTRLTVT.

The gene calls are TRBV7-9 and TRBJ1-3; D perhaps matches TRBD1 (6 bases). Germline assignment: CDR1 SEHNR and CDR2 FQNEAQ (reference sequence). The CDR3 consists of 16 residues. The V end was cut by 3 bases, the J end by 8 bases, with 20 bases between. The CDR3 DNA is TGTGCCAGCAGCTTCGGCCGAGGGACACGTTCGGACACCATATATTTT. Translation: CASSFGRGTRSDTIYF.